What follows is one T cell receptor (beta chain) and its context. Treatment reported: oral pan-JAK inhibitor, 5-10 mg twice daily. The sample is drawn from a study of CD8+ T cells in alopecia areata. cDNA prepared by RNA extraction and subsequent reverse transcription served as the template for sequencing. Only in-frame clones appear in the TCRdb table, and some are missing; sequencing was by immunoSEQ multiplex PCR. Counted here are about 110,000 clones, 84% occurring once; the ten biggest clones make up 20% to 25%. Per the germline V gene, CDR1 is MGHRA and CDR2 is YSYEKL. The CDR3 spans 14 residues. With 3 bases clipped from V and 3 bases from J, the junction kept 1 base outside the gene matches.

The rearrangement links TRBV4-1 to TRBJ2-2; 7 bases are shared with TRBD1. This specimen consisted of CD8+ T cells sorted from blood, obtained at week 24, from a patient treated with tofacitinib. The sequence was collected from a human donor with alopecia areata. CDR3 loop: CASSQDRYTGELFF. CDR3 bases: TGCGCCAGCAGCCAGGACAGGTACACCGGGGAGCTGTTTTTT.